This T cell receptor (beta chain) was retrieved from a study of T cell responses to AZD1222 COVID-19 vaccine. V dropped 3 bases and J dropped 1 base, with 4 bases sitting between them. This CDR3 has 13 amino acids. With respect to this clone: Its antigen is unknown.

Sequencing used immunoSEQ multiplex PCR; TCRdb keeps in-frame clones, though not all of them. The data hold 65,000 to 80,000 clones, with approximately 86% observed a single time. Whole-study findings and limits: Across spike, vaccine-associated CD4 TCRs were found, dominant at 160-218 and 743-854. Donors were largely white British and mainly female; clonal diversity was possibly underestimated. Two AZD1222 doses significantly raised spike-specific TCR breadth and depth over controls.

This specimen was peripheral blood, taken on day 0 of AZD1222 vaccination. This chain connects TRBV12-3 or TRBV12-4 to TRBJ1-5; unclear D gene. The source is an adult in good health. This CDR3 reads CASSFDSNQPQHF. CDR3 coding DNA: TGTGCCAGCAGTTTTGACAGCAATCAGCCCCAGCATTTT.